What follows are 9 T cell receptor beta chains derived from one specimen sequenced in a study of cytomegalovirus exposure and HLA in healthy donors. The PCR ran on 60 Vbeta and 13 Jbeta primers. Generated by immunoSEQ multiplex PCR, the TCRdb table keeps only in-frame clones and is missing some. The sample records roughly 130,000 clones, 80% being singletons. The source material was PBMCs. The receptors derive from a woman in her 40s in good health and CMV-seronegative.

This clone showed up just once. CDR3 DNA: TGTGCCAGCAGCCCGGGGACTAGCGGGGGCAATGAGCAGTTCTTC. The encoded protein is CASSPGTSGGNEQFF. This chain uses TRBV5-4 with TRBJ2-1, with 14 bases fitting TRBD2. The V and J ends lost 4 bases and 6 bases, in that order; junction bases with no gene match: 3. The germline gives CDR1 SGHNT, CDR2 YYREEE (reference sequence). The CDR3 has 15 residues.

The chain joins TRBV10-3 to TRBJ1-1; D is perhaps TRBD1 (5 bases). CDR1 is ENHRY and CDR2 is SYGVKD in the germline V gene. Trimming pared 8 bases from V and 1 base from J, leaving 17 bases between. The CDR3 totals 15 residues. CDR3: CAIRGVAVSNTEAFF. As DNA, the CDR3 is TGTGCCATCCGGGGGGTGGCTGTTTCGAACACTGAAGCTTTCTTT.

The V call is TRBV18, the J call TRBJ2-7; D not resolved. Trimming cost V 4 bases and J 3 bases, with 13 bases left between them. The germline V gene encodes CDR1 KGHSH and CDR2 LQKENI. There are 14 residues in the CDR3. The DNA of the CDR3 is TGTGCCAGCTCACAAACTACCCCGGGCTACGAGCAGTACTTC. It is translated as CASSQTTPGYEQYF.

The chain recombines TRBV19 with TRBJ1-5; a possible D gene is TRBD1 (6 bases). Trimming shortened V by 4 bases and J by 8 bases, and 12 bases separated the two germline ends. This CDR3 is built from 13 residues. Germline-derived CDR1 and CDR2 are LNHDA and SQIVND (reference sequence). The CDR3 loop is CASSNSGVEPQHF. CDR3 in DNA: TGTGCCAGTAGTAACTCAGGGGTGGAGCCCCAGCATTTT.

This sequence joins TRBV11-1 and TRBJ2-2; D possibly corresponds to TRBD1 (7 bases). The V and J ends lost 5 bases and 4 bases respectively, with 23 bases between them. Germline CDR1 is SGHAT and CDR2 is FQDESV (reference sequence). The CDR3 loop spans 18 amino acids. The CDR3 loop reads CASSLRDSLLGGTGELFF. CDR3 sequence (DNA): TGTGCCAGCAGCCTCCGGGACAGCCTCCTCGGGGGCACCGGGGAGCTGTTTTTT.

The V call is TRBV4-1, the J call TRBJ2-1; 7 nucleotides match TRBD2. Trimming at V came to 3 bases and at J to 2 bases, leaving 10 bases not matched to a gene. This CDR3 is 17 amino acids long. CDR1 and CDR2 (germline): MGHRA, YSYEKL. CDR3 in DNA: TGCGCCAGCAGCCAGTCTCTTGGCCTAGCGGCCTACAATGAGCAGTTCTTC. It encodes CASSQSLGLAAYNEQFF.

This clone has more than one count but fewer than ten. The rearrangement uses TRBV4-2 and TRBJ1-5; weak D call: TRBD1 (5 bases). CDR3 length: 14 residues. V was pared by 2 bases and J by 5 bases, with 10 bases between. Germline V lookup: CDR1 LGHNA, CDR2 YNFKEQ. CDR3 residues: CASSQSGDYQPQHF. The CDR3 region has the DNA TGTGCCAGCAGCCAATCTGGGGACTATCAGCCCCAGCATTTT.

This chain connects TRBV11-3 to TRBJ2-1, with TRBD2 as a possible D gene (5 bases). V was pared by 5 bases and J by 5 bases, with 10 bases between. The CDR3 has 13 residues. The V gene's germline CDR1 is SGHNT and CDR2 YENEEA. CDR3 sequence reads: CASSRTSNNEQFF. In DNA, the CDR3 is TGTGCCAGCAGCCGTACTAGTAACAATGAGCAGTTCTTC.

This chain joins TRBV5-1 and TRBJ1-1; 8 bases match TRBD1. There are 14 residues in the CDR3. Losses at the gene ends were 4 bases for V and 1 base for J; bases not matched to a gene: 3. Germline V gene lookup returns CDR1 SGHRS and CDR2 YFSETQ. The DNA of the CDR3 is TGCGCCAGCAGCCCAGACAGGGGGAACACTGAAGCTTTCTTT. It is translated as CASSPDRGNTEAFF.